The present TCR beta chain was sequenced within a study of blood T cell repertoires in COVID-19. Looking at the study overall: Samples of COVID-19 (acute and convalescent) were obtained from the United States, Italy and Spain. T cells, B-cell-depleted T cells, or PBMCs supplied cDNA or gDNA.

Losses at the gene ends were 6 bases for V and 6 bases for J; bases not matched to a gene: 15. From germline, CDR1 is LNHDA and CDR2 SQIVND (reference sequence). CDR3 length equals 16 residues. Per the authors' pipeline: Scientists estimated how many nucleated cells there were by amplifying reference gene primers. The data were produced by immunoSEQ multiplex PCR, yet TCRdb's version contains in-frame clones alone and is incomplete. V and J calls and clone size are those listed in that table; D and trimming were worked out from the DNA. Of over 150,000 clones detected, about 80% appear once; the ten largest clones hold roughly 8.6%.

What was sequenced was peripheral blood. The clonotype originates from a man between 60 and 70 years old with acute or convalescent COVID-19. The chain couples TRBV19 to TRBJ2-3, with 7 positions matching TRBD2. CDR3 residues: CASSSLLAVLSDTQYF. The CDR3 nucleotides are TGTGCCAGTAGCTCACTTCTAGCGGTCCTCTCGGATACGCAGTATTTT.